These 28 T cell receptor beta chains share one sample of origin, sequenced in a study of OX40 agonist ivuxolimab in advanced cancers. The repertoire was sequenced with immunoSEQ multiplex PCR; TCRdb's copy has only in-frame clones and lacks some. The table lists some 66,000 clones, around 83% of them singletons. The sample in question was CD4+ or CD8+ T cells sorted from blood, obtained in a trial of the OX40 agonist ivuxolimab. The receptors shown here come from an adult with an advanced solid tumor such as melanoma, head and neck, liver or kidney cancer.

V and J are TRBV7-2 and TRBJ2-7; 8 nucleotides align to TRBD2. The J segment lost 2 bases and the V segment lost 2 bases, leaving 5 bases of the junction unmatched. Germline V gene sequence: CDR1 SGHTA, CDR2 FQGNSA. This CDR3 is built from 15 residues. The CDR3 nucleotides are TGTGCCAGCAGCTTACAACTGGGACTAGCCTACGAGCAGTACTTC. It codes for CASSLQLGLAYEQYF.

The chain couples TRBV30 to TRBJ1-1; a possible D gene is TRBD1 (6 bases). With 2 bases removed from V and 1 base from J, the gap between germline ends came to 11 bases. CDR3 length: 14 amino acids. CDR1 GTSNPN and CDR2 SVGIG come from the germline V gene (reference sequence). CDR3 loop: CAWSMGAWNTEAFF. In nucleotides, the CDR3 is TGTGCCTGGAGTATGGGGGCTTGGAACACTGAAGCTTTCTTT.

The chain combines TRBV5-4 with TRBJ2-1, with TRBD2 matching over 8 bases. The ends lost 3 bases at V and 3 bases at J; junction bases unmatched: 5. The CDR3 has 15 amino acids. Germline V gives CDR1 SGHNT, CDR2 YYREEE (reference sequence). The CDR3 loop is CASSSGLDYYNEQFF. The CDR3 DNA reads as TGTGCCAGCAGCTCGGGACTAGACTACTACAATGAGCAGTTCTTC.

The rearrangement uses TRBV30 and TRBJ1-4; D is uncertain. V lost 5 bases, J lost 8 bases, and 15 bases lay in between. The CDR3 loop spans 13 amino acids. CDR1 and CDR2 (germline): GTSNPN, SVGIG (reference sequence). The CDR3 spells CAWSDGFGEKLFF. In DNA form, the CDR3 reads TGTGCCTGGTCGGACGGTTTTGGGGAAAAACTGTTTTTT.

The chain has TRBV30 and TRBJ2-1; 14 bases match TRBD2. V was pared by 0 bases and J by 9 bases, with 7 bases of the junction left unmatched. Germline V lookup: CDR1 GTSNPN, CDR2 SVGIG (reference sequence). The CDR3 has 16 amino acids. The CDR3 region is CAWSVLGTSGSGEQFF. As DNA, the CDR3 is TGTGCCTGGAGTGTACTGGGGACTAGCGGGAGTGGTGAGCAGTTCTTC.

The V and J genes are TRBV5-1 and TRBJ1-3; TRBD1 is a possible D gene (5 bases). The CDR3 consists of 15 residues. Germline lookup yields CDR1 SGHRS and CDR2 YFSETQ. V lost 1 base and J lost 0, with 8 bases in between. In DNA, the CDR3 is TGCGCCAGCAGCTTGTGGGGGTCCTCTGGAAACACCATATATTTT. Protein: CASSLWGSSGNTIYF.

The rearrangement joins TRBV18 to TRBJ2-1, with 14 bases that match TRBD2. The V gene end was trimmed by 3 bases and the J gene end by 6 bases; junction bases not matched to a gene: 7. Germline CDR1 is KGHSH and CDR2 is LQKENI. This CDR3 is built from 17 residues. The chain's CDR3 is CASSPPGLAGDSNEQFF. For the CDR3, the DNA is TGTGCCAGCTCACCGCCGGGACTAGCGGGAGACTCCAATGAGCAGTTCTTC.

The rearrangement uses TRBV28 and TRBJ2-3; possibly TRBD1 for D (5 bases). Deletions cut 6 bases from V and 2 bases from J, with 15 bases between. The CDR3 covers 15 residues. Per the germline V gene, CDR1 is MDHEN and CDR2 is SYDVKM. CDR3 residues: CASRGSMGPTDTQYF. CDR3 DNA: TGTGCCAGCAGGGGAAGTATGGGGCCCACAGATACGCAGTATTTT.

CDR3 sequence reads: CASSTREGRTDTQYF. The CDR3 DNA follows: TGTGCCAGCAGCACTAGGGAGGGTCGCACAGATACGCAGTATTTT. V and J are TRBV9 and TRBJ2-3; 7 nucleotides match TRBD2. V was clipped by 4 bases and J by 1 base; unmatched bases: 6. Germline-derived CDR1 and CDR2 are SGDLS and YYNGEE. The length of the CDR3 is 15 residues.

The CDR3 region has the DNA TGTGCCAGCAGCCCTTGGACTAGCGTCTACGAGCAGTACTTC. Translation: CASSPWTSVYEQYF. The J gene is TRBJ2-7, the V gene TRBV11-2; TRBD2 aligns across 9 bases. With 5 bases clipped from V and 3 bases from J, the junction kept 5 bases outside the gene matches. Looked up from germline, CDR1 is SGHAT and CDR2 is FQNNGV. The CDR3 has 14 amino acids.

The table lists this clone with a few counts. V usage is TRBV5-1 and J usage is TRBJ2-3; 9 nucleotides align to TRBD2. This CDR3 region has 15 residues. J was trimmed by 6 bases and V by 1 base; bases with no gene match: 6. Per the germline V gene, CDR1 is SGHRS and CDR2 is YFSETQ. The CDR3 bases are TGCGCCAGCAGCTTGCCTAGCGGGGACCGGGATACGCAGTATTTT. Its protein product is CASSLPSGDRDTQYF.

This sequence joins TRBV6-5 and TRBJ2-7; TRBD2 is a possible D gene (6 bases). This CDR3 region has 13 residues. CDR1 is MNHEY, CDR2 SVGAGI, per germline. V was pared by 6 bases and J by 1 base, with 10 bases between. The chain's CDR3 is CASSASGSYEQYF. The CDR3, as DNA: TGTGCCAGCAGCGCAAGCGGGTCCTACGAGCAGTACTTC.

The chain recombines TRBV11-3 with TRBJ2-7; D call uncertain. The V gene lost 6 bases and the J gene lost 0 bases, with 3 bases spanning the gap. CDR1 and CDR2 (germline): SGHNT, YENEEA. The CDR3 loop spans 11 amino acids. CDR3 sequence (DNA): TGTGCCAGCAGGTCCTCCTACGAGCAGTACTTC. The encoded protein is CASRSSYEQYF. The full variable domain, rest sourced from reference TRBV11-3 and TRBJ2-7, is EAGVVQSPRYKIIEKKQPVAFWCNPISGHNTLYWYLQNLGQGPELLIRYENEEAVDDSQLPKDRFSAERLKGVDSTLKIQPAELGDSAVYLCASRSSYEQYFGPGTRLTVT.

This clone has at least ten counts. The chain couples TRBV25-1 to TRBJ2-7, with TRBD2 as a possible D gene (6 bases). In germline, CDR1 is MGHDK, CDR2 SYGVNS. This CDR3 is 15 amino acids long. Deletions cut 4 bases from V and 1 base from J, with 14 bases between. Here the CDR3 reads CASSVYSGLSYEQYF. CDR3 nucleotide sequence: TGTGCCAGCAGTGTTTATAGCGGTCTGTCCTACGAGCAGTACTTC.

The rearrangement links TRBV21-1 to TRBJ2-1; the table's D gene call, TRBD2, was not cross checked with the DNA. TRBV21-1 is a pseudogene segment. The CDR3 spans 13 residues. The CDR3 region is CASNRIAVNEQFF. The DNA of the CDR3 is TGTGCCAGCAACCGCATAGCGGTCAATGAGCAGTTCTTC.

This clone is medium-sized (0.01 to 0.1%) in the sample. The V call is TRBV14, the J call TRBJ1-3; TRBD1 is a possible D gene (5 bases). V was cut by 1 base and J by 3 bases, with 25 bases left in between. Germline loops: CDR1 SGHDN, CDR2 FVKESK. This CDR3 is built from 20 residues. The CDR3, as DNA: TGTGCCAGCAGCCAAGGTCCTGTAATGCGGGGCCCCAGAATTGGAAACACCATATATTTT. Translating it yields CASSQGPVMRGPRIGNTIYF.

The chain employs TRBV11-2 and TRBJ2-7, with D possibly being TRBD1 (5 bases). Germline V lookup: CDR1 SGHAT, CDR2 FQNNGV. Deletions cut 4 bases from V and 1 base from J, with 17 bases between. This CDR3 has 16 residues. DNA for the CDR3: TGTGCCAGCAGCTCCAGGGCGAGGACGGTATCCTACGAGCAGTACTTC. Its translation is CASSSRARTVSYEQYF.

The chain employs TRBV5-1 and TRBJ2-7, with 9 bases aligning to TRBD2. The CDR3 length is 16 residues. CDR1 is SGHRS and CDR2 is YFSETQ in the germline V gene. After removal of 4 bases from V and 4 bases from J, the junction contained 12 bases not matched to a gene. CDR3: CASSPTLLAGLYEQYF. CDR3 sequence (DNA): TGCGCCAGCAGCCCAACCCTACTAGCGGGTTTATACGAGCAGTACTTC.

The chain joins TRBV5-1 to TRBJ2-7; D is uncertain. Germline-derived CDR1 and CDR2 are SGHRS and YFSETQ. CDR3 length equals 16 residues. Trimming left V 1 base short and J 0 bases short, with 14 bases between. The CDR3 DNA follows: TGCGCCAGCAGCTTGATTGAGCGCAGACTCTCCTACGAGCAGTACTTC. It specifies CASSLIERRLSYEQYF.

V usage is TRBV30 and J usage is TRBJ2-1; 13 bases map to TRBD2. V lost 3 bases to trimming and J lost 5 bases; unmatched junction nucleotides: 7. CDR1 GTSNPN and CDR2 SVGIG come from the germline V gene (reference sequence). This CDR3 comprises 16 residues. CDR3 protein: CAWSRGTSGADNEQFF. The CDR3 DNA reads as TGTGCCTGGAGCAGAGGGACTAGCGGGGCTGACAATGAGCAGTTCTTC.

The genes are TRBV27 and TRBJ1-2; 9 bases match TRBD1. There are 15 residues in the CDR3. The V gene end was trimmed by 6 bases and the J gene end by 4 bases; junction bases not matched to a gene: 9. In germline, CDR1 is MNHEY, CDR2 SMNVEV (reference sequence). The CDR3 region is CASSRGYRGPYGYTF. The CDR3 DNA sequence: TGTGCCAGCAGCCGAGGGTACAGGGGGCCCTATGGCTACACCTTC.

The V gene is TRBV4-1, the J gene TRBJ1-2; 7 nucleotides line up with TRBD1. The length of the CDR3 is 17 residues. V lost 5 bases to trimming and J lost 0 bases; unmatched junction nucleotides: 12. Germline CDR1 MGHRA, CDR2 YSYEKL. This CDR3 is CASSSRQGIATNYGYTF. CDR3 sequence (DNA): TGCGCCAGCAGCTCCCGACAGGGCATAGCAACTAACTATGGCTACACCTTC.

The V and J genes are TRBV6-6 and TRBJ2-7, with 9 bases lining up with TRBD2. Germline CDR1 reads MNHNY; CDR2 reads SVGAGI (reference sequence). The CDR3 sequence is 15 residues long. V dropped 5 bases and J dropped 2; count of bases not matched to a gene: 7. The CDR3, as DNA: TGTGCCAGCAGTCGGAGCGGGAGGAACACCTACGAGCAGTACTTC. It translates to CASSRSGRNTYEQYF.

The genes are TRBV11-2 and TRBJ1-5; tentative D call: TRBD1 (6 bases). The CDR3 runs 14 residues. Germline V gene lookup returns CDR1 SGHAT and CDR2 FQNNGV. V lost 4 bases, J lost 4 bases, and 11 bases lay in between. The DNA for the CDR3 is TGTGCCAGCAGCTACGCAGGGGAGAATCAGCCCCAGCATTTT. The encoded protein is CASSYAGENQPQHF.

This clone was recorded only once. This chain connects TRBV29-1 to TRBJ2-1; 7 nucleotides agree with TRBD2. The CDR3 extends over 15 amino acids. V gave up 6 bases and J gave up 3 bases; unmatched junction bases: 11. The germline V gene has CDR1 SQVTM and CDR2 ANQGSEA. CDR3 sequence: CSVTGGFPDYNEQFF. CDR3 in DNA: TGCAGCGTGACGGGGGGATTTCCCGACTACAATGAGCAGTTCTTC.

The chain combines TRBV4-1 with TRBJ2-3, with D possibly TRBD2 on 5 matching bases. V was clipped by 0 bases and J by 11 bases, with 15 bases between them. The V gene's germline CDR1 is MGHRA and CDR2 YSYEKL. CDR3 length: 14 residues. CDR3 nucleotide sequence: TGCGCCAGCAGCCAAGATCTAGCAGGTCGAGGGCAGTATTTT. Translating it yields CASSQDLAGRGQYF.

The V gene is TRBV28, the J gene TRBJ2-5; no definite D call. V was trimmed by 4 bases and J by 0 bases, leaving 12 bases between them. This CDR3 has 15 amino acids. Germline V gene lookup returns CDR1 MDHEN and CDR2 SYDVKM. The CDR3 protein is CASSSPPLYQETQYF. CDR3 bases: TGTGCCAGCAGTTCCCCCCCACTGTACCAAGAGACCCAGTACTTC.

V usage is TRBV5-6 and J usage is TRBJ1-2; TRBD1 might be the D (5 bases). CDR3 size: 13 residues. Trimming cost V 1 base and J 4 bases, with 8 bases left between them. CDR1 is SGHDT and CDR2 is YYEEEE in the germline V gene. CDR3 nucleotides: TGTGCCAGCAGCTTGTCGCAGGGCTATGGCTACACCTTC. This translates into CASSLSQGYGYTF.